A few counts support the clone carrying this T cell receptor beta chain. No antigen is known for it. This specimen comes from a study of T cell repertoires in cytomegalovirus infection. Study as a whole: Evidence of both CMV infection and a matching HLA type came from public TCR beta signatures. Study-level results: CMV-specific TCR beta clonotypes restricted by HLA-C dominated the ex vivo response.

V lost 7 bases and J lost 6, with 9 bases in between. The CDR3 loop spans 12 amino acids. Germline V gene data show CDR1 as MNHEY and CDR2 as SVGAGI. TCRdb used MiXCR to reprocess the reads, holding one entry per CDR3 protein. The table lists approximately 500,000 distinct CDR3 sequences, approximately 16% of them singletons. The sample consisted of CD8+ T cells from PBMCs. This TCR derives from a human donor in good health (CMV status not recorded). Some clones in this sample may be carry-over from other donors' samples. The V and J genes are TRBV6-5 and TRBJ2-2; D uncertain. CDR3 DNA sequence: TGTGCCAGCAACCTTCCCCCCGGGGAGCTGTTTTTT. Translating gives CASNLPPGELFF.